Detailed here is one T cell receptor (beta chain). In the original processing: Amplifying reference gene primers gave estimates of nucleated cell counts. The protocol was immunoSEQ multiplex PCR, while the TCRdb copy is restricted to in-frame clones and leaves out a portion. V and J calls and clone size are as listed in that table; D and trimming were resolved from the DNA. This sample has approximately 50,000 clones, with 85% to 95% found just once. This entry is derived from a study of blood T cell repertoires in COVID-19. On the study more broadly: The study drew acute and convalescent COVID-19 samples from the United States, Italy and Spain.

Trimming cost V 1 base and J 2 bases, with 12 bases left between them. The CDR3 totals 16 residues. Germline V gene data show CDR1 as SGHVS and CDR2 as FNYEAQ. The clonotype was recovered from a man aged 50 to 60 with active COVID-19. Sequencing was done on a sample of peripheral blood. The rearrangement uses TRBV7-6 and TRBJ1-3, with D hard to call. This CDR3 reads CASSLGSPGAGNTIYF. Here the CDR3 DNA reads TGTGCCAGCAGCTTAGGGTCTCCAGGCGCTGGAAACACCATATATTTT.